Described below is a single T cell receptor beta chain sequence and its context. This specimen comes from a study of T-cell reconstitution after alpha-beta-depleted transplantation in children. CDR3 length: 19 amino acids. Germline CDR1 is DFQATT and CDR2 is SNEGSKA (reference sequence). V lost 6 bases and J lost 0; bases outside the gene matches: 16. TCRbeta library construction was performed incorporating unique molecular identifiers. MiXCR was run by TCRdb on the PCR reads, yielding one entry per CDR3 protein. Among about 500,000 distinct CDR3 sequences listed, less than 35% were seen once. The TCR comes from a human donor who donated a stem cell graft to a child with aplastic anemia. Sequences were derived from PBMCs from the stem cell graft donor, sampled from the stem cell graft. The chain employs TRBV20-1 and TRBJ2-4; 11 bases line up with TRBD2. The CDR3 nucleotides are TGCAGTGCCTTCACAGGGACTAGCGGAGGTCCCGTAGCCAAAAACATTCAGTACTTC. This gives the protein CSAFTGTSGGPVAKNIQYF.